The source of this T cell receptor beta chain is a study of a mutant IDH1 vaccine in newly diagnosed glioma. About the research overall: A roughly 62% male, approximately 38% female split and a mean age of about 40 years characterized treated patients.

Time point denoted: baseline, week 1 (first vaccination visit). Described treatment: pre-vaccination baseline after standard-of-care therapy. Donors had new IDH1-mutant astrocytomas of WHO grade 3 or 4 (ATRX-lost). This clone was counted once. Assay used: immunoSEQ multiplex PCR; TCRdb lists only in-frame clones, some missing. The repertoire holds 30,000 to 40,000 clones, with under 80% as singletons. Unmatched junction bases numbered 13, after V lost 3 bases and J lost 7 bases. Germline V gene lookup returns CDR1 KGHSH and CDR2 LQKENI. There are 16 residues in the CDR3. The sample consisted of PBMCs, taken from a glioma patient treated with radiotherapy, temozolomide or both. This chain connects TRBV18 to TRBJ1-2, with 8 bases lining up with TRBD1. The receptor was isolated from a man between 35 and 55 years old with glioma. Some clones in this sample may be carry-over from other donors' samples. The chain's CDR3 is CASSPTTMDRDCGYTF. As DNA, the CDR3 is TGTGCCAGCTCACCCACTACGATGGACAGGGATTGTGGCTACACCTTC.